Reported below is one T cell receptor (beta chain). Antigen: not known. This entry comes from a study of T cell clonotyping in hematopoietic cell transplantation. General study results and limits: No sorting was done, leaving CD4 and CD8 contributions mixed.

Germline lookup yields CDR1 ENHRY and CDR2 SYGVKD. V lost 6 bases and J lost 5; bases outside the gene matches: 4. The CDR3 length is 14 residues. Measured with immunoSEQ multiplex PCR; TCRdb has only the in-frame clones, and not every one. Of about 41,000 clones listed, 95% are singletons. The sequence derives from a man aged 25 to 45 in good health. Some clones in this sample may be carry-over from other donors' samples. The sequenced sample consisted of peripheral blood mononuclear cells. This chain joins TRBV10-3 and TRBJ2-5; 12 positions match TRBD1. CDR3 protein: CAISRDRGQETQYF. CDR3 DNA sequence: TGTGCCATCAGCCGGGACAGGGGGCAGGAGACCCAGTACTTC.